The rows below give T cell receptor beta chains drawn from one sample of a study of T cell repertoires in ileal Crohn's disease. Libraries were prepared by immunoSEQ multiplex PCR; TCRdb keeps only in-frame clonotypes and omits some of them. The repertoire consists of about 10,000 clones, with roughly 76% occurring once and the leading ten covering more than 4%. Sequences were obtained from ileal tissue. The origin of the receptors is an adult with Crohn's disease. CDR3s leave out the opening cysteine and the closing phenylalanine or tryptophan.

V: TRBV6-4; J: TRBJ2-1; CDR3: ASSLLAGGLDEQF
V: TRBV5-1; J: TRBJ2-7; CDR3: ASSLTSAEGQNEQY
V: TRBV28; J: TRBJ1-2; CDR3: ASSLTPGNYGYT
V: TRBV29-1; J: TRBJ1-2; CDR3: SSRQGDGYT
V: TRBV6-4; J: TRBJ1-1; CDR3: ASSEQDTTEAF
V: TRBV2; J: TRBJ2-7; CDR3: ASSASGTGVEQY
V: TRBV4-1; J: TRBJ1-3; CDR3: ASSPLDSIHALPGNTIY
V: TRBV7-9; J: TRBJ1-2; CDR3: ASSVYSQGRGYT
V: TRBV6-1; J: TRBJ2-7; CDR3: ASSGYRDSFLRSEQY
V: TRBV19; J: TRBJ1-4; CDR3: ASSRQASTNEKLF
V: TRBV4-1; J: TRBJ2-5; CDR3: ASSQGPNRGSVETQY
V: TRBV5-1; J: TRBJ1-2; CDR3: ASSWGQTLPNYGYT
V: TRBV5-1; J: TRBJ1-1; CDR3: ASSLASGGTEAF
V: TRBV5-1; J: TRBJ2-7; CDR3: ASSFAGVTYEQY
V: TRBV28; J: TRBJ1-2; CDR3: ASSSYPPGSYGYT
V: TRBV6-5; J: TRBJ1-1; CDR3: ASSYGTVEAF
V: TRBV5-1; J: TRBJ1-6; CDR3: ASSLAQSNSPLH
V: TRBV11-2; J: TRBJ2-5; CDR3: ASSLVIAGQETQY
V: TRBV7-8; J: TRBJ2-7; CDR3: ASRKREGEQY
V: TRBV5-6; J: TRBJ2-7; CDR3: ASGIHGTGAYEQY
V: TRBV29-1; J: TRBJ2-7; CDR3: SGGRGTYEQY
V: TRBV7-3; J: TRBJ2-5; CDR3: ASSRTSLETQY
V: TRBV4-2; J: TRBJ1-4; CDR3: ASSRSRGSVGTGNEKLF
V: TRBV6-6; J: TRBJ1-1; CDR3: ASSYSPGLNTEAF
V: TRBV5-1; J: TRBJ2-3; CDR3: ASSSSGGNTDTQY
V: TRBV10-3; J: TRBJ1-1; CDR3: AISHPGHLNTEAF
V: TRBV6-5; J: TRBJ2-1; CDR3: ASRRTGRQEQF
V: TRBV5-1; J: TRBJ1-2; CDR3: ASRGQNLNGYT
V: TRBV5-1; J: TRBJ1-4; CDR3: ASSLEGMGEKLF
V: TRBV7-9; J: TRBJ1-4; CDR3: ASSLPWEGATNEKLF
V: TRBV7-3; J: TRBJ1-2; CDR3: ASSPDGNYGYT
V: TRBV2; J: TRBJ2-7; CDR3: ASSPLSGGAYEQY
V: TRBV4-3; J: TRBJ1-4; CDR3: ASRPGTGFITDEKLF
V: TRBV7-2; J: TRBJ1-1; CDR3: ASSLGARDRGQNTEAF
V: TRBV6-5; J: TRBJ1-2; CDR3: ASREGQYYGYT
V: TRBV27; J: TRBJ2-2; CDR3: ASSLRGDITGELF
V: TRBV7-3; J: TRBJ1-5; CDR3: ASSPTGRGTQH
V: TRBV6-6; J: TRBJ2-7; CDR3: ASSYQRGPSYEQY
V: TRBV9; J: TRBJ1-4; CDR3: ALPSEGRAEKLF
V: TRBV29-1; J: TRBJ1-3; CDR3: SAQGFSGNTIY
V: TRBV19; J: TRBJ1-2; CDR3: ASSMEGTLDYGYT
V: TRBV2; J: TRBJ2-5; CDR3: ASEVGSGRGTMETQY
V: TRBV9; J: TRBJ2-7; CDR3: ASSVGTGSSYEQY
V: TRBV9; J: TRBJ2-7; CDR3: ASSWGGRSYEQY
V: TRBV6-5; J: TRBJ2-5; CDR3: ASSRDRPGETQY
V: TRBV6-5; J: TRBJ2-2; CDR3: ASSSRLAGGTGELF
V: TRBV7-8; J: TRBJ1-1; CDR3: ASSLLPSGRNTEAF
V: TRBV9; J: TRBJ2-4; CDR3: ASSVGGAKNIQY